These T cell receptor beta chains were read from a single sample in a study of cytomegalovirus exposure and HLA in healthy donors. TCRdb keeps only in-frame clones here, not all; method: immunoSEQ multiplex PCR. Of 99,000 or so clones in the sample, around 85% were seen once. Material: PBMCs. These receptors were obtained from a man under 40 in good health and CMV-seropositive. Both conserved end residues are trimmed from each CDR3.

v_call	j_call	cdr3_aa
TRBV6-6	TRBJ2-4	ASSYSRAKNIQY
TRBV27	TRBJ1-2	ASSWDRDYGYT
TRBV7-3	TRBJ1-4	ASAAGATNEKLF
TRBV7-9	TRBJ1-2	ASRAGTEGYGYT
TRBV7-8	TRBJ2-2	ASSPRQGAGGELF
TRBV5-1	TRBJ1-4	ASSSSGDRGEKLF
TRBV4-2	TRBJ1-6	ASSLDRGSDSPLH
TRBV14	TRBJ2-1	ASSQYRGSYNEQF
TRBV7-8	TRBJ2-1	ASSFSLAGGYEQF
TRBV30	TRBJ1-6	AWTSQRGPLH
TRBV6-5	TRBJ2-3	ASSKLAGDTDTQY
TRBV6-5	TRBJ1-5	ASGLGTSNQPQH
TRBV5-1	TRBJ2-7	ASSFSGKQY
TRBV25-1	TRBJ1-1	ASSEWGGENTEAF
TRBV28	TRBJ1-6	ASSSPDSPRNSPLH
TRBV18	TRBJ2-1	ASSPPGTATYNEQF
TRBV6-6	TRBJ1-2	ASSYSGGHYGYT
TRBV11-2	TRBJ2-5	ASSLELWELGGETQY
TRBV7-2	TRBJ1-3	ASSLVTGVGGAIY
TRBV9	TRBJ2-5	ASSPGLAGGLHSQETQY
TRBV7-6	TRBJ2-2	ASSPQRGQGELF
TRBV10-2	TRBJ2-1	ASSVGPVVDNEQF
TRBV7-6	TRBJ2-1	ASSLTSGGFSYNEQF
TRBV2	TRBJ2-5	ASSAGLAGAQETQY
TRBV2	TRBJ1-2	ASSVNRRGGYT
TRBV7-9	TRBJ2-7	ASSLVAGLSYEQY
TRBV5-4	TRBJ2-5	ASSLGDRKETQY
TRBV28	TRBJ2-7	ASSFFPHEQY
TRBV29-1	TRBJ2-1	SASQQSGSYNEQF
TRBV28	TRBJ1-5	ASSLRNRAINQPQH
TRBV5-1	TRBJ2-1	ASSPGGDYNEQF
TRBV6-6	TRBJ2-5	ASSLHGREAAWEY
TRBV7-9	TRBJ2-1	ASSSTQGVSSYNEQF
TRBV7-8	TRBJ2-2	ASSLGQGGTGELF
TRBV25-1	TRBJ2-1	ASHKGGGGTDEQF
TRBV25-1	TRBJ2-5	ASSEVRTGGETQY